This T cell receptor beta chain was documented in a study of T cells after yellow fever vaccination. This clonotype was observed a few times. Using its own MiXCR run on the 5' RACE reads, TCRdb lists one record per CDR3 protein. The sample records roughly 120,000 distinct CDR3 sequences, about 7.2% being singletons. Per germline, CDR1 SGHTA and CDR2 FQGNSA. The CDR3 runs to 13 residues. V was clipped by 5 bases and J by 3 bases, with 10 bases between them. The chain has TRBV7-2 and TRBJ2-5, with D maybe TRBD2 (5 bases). Specimen: CD4+ T cells sorted from PBMCs, collected about 49 days after the first yellow fever vaccination. The clonotype originates from a man in his late teens or twenties who received the YFV17D yellow fever vaccine. For the CDR3, the DNA is TGTGCCAGCAGCCCTACTAGAAAAGAGACCCAGTACTTC. Its protein product is CASSPTRKETQYF.